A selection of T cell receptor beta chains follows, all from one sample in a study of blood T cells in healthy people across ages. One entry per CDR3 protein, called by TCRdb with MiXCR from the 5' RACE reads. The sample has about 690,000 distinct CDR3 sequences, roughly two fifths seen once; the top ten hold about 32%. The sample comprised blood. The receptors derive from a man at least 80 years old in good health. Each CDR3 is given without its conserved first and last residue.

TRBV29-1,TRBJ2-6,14,SVVTGGTSGANVLT
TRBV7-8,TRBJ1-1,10,ASSLDPGAAF
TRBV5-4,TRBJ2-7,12,ASSPGLRTYEQY
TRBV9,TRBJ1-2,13,ASSASGGFGYGYT
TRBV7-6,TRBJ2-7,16,ASSLFRGRSRGTYEQY
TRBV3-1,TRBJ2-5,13,ASSPAGTRKETQY
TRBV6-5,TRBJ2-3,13,ASSRGDLGTDTQY
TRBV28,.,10,ASSFWLREQY
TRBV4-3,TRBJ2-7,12,ASSLSVQGYEQY
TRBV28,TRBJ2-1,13,ASSRIAGGYNEQF
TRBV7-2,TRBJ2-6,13,ASSDRFAGANVLT
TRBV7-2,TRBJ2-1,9,ASSLDWEQF
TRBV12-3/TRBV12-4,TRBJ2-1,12,ASSLSSAHNEQF
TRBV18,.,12,ASSPPGQAETQY
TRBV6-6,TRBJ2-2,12,ASTYGQYTGELF
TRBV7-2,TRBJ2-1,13,ASSGRTSGSYEQF
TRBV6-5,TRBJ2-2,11,ASTREVTGELF
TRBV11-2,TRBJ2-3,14,ASSLALTAGADTQY
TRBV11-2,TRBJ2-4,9,ASSPKNIQY
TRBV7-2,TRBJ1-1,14,ASSLLPRGMNTEAF
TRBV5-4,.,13,ASSKGLAGGGTQY
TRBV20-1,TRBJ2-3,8,SAGGYTQY
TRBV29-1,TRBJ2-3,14,SGSGLAGGSTDTQY
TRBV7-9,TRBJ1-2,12,ASSSHRSNYGYT